These 3 T cell receptor beta chains originate from one sample sequenced in a study of cytomegalovirus exposure and HLA in healthy donors. Only in-frame clones appear in the TCRdb table, and some are missing; sequencing was by immunoSEQ multiplex PCR. The table lists under 250,000 clones, over 65% of them singletons, with less than 7% in the top ten. Sequencing input: PBMCs. The receptors shown here come from a woman in her late teens or twenties in good health and CMV-seronegative.

This sequence joins TRBV7-8 and TRBJ1-1; no definite D call. Germline CDR1 is SGHVS and CDR2 is FQNEAQ. This CDR3 spans 10 amino acids. The CDR3 here is CASGVREAFF. The CDR3 DNA is TGTGCTAGCGGGGTTCGGGAAGCTTTCTTT.

CDR3 region: CASSHLGFPGGDIEQYF. In DNA, the CDR3 is TGTGCCAGTAGTCACCTTGGTTTCCCCGGAGGGGACATCGAGCAGTACTTC. This chain uses TRBV19 with TRBJ2-7, with D perhaps assigned TRBD1 or TRBD2 (6 bases each). Trimming cost V 5 bases and J 6 bases, with 26 bases left between them. The CDR3 length is 17 residues. The germline V gene encodes CDR1 LNHDA and CDR2 SQIVND (reference sequence).

This clone occurred once. The chain couples TRBV25-1 to TRBJ2-2; 7 bases are shared with TRBD2. The V gene end was trimmed by 2 bases and the J gene end by 4 bases; junction bases not matched to a gene: 4. The V gene's germline CDR1 is MGHDK and CDR2 SYGVNS. The CDR3 runs 15 residues. The CDR3 reads CASSEQASGTGELFF. The CDR3 coding sequence is TGTGCCAGCAGTGAACAGGCTAGCGGCACCGGGGAGCTGTTTTTT.